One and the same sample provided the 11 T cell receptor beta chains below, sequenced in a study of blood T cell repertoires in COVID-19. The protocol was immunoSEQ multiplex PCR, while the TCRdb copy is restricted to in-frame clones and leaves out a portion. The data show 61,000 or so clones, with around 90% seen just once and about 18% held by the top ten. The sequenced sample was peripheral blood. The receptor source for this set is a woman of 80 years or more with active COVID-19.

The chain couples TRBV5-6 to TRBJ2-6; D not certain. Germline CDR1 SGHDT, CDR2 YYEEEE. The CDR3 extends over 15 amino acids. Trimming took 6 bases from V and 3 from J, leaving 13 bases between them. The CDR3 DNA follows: TGTGCCAGCACCAAACCGCTCGGTGGGGCCAACGTCCTGACTTTC. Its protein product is CASTKPLGGANVLTF.

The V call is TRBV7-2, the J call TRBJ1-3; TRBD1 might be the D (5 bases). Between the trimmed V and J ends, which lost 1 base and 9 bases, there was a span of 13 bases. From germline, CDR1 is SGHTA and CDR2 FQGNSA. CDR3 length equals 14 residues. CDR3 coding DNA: TGTGCCAGCAGCTTAGGGGGCGGAGTACGCACCATATATTTT. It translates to CASSLGGGVRTIYF. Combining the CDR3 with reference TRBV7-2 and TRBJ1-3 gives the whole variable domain GAGVSQSPSNKVTEKGKDVELRCDPISGHTALYWYRQSLGQGLEFLIYFQGNSAPDKSGLPSDRFSAERTGGSVSTLTIQRTQQEDSAVYLCASSLGGGVRTIYFGEGSWLTVV.

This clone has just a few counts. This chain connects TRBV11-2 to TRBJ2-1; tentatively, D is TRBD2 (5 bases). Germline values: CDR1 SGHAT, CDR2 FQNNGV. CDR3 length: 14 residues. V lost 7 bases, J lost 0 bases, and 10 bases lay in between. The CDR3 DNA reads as TGTGCCAGCACGGGATCTAGCTCCTACAATGAGCAGTTCTTC. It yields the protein CASTGSSSYNEQFF.

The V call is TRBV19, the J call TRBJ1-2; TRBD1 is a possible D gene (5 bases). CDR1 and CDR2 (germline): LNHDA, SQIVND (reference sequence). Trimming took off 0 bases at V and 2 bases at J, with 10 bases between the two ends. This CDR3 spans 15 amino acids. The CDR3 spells CASSIDWAGNYGYTF. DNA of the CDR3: TGTGCCAGTAGTATAGATTGGGCAGGGAACTATGGCTACACCTTC.

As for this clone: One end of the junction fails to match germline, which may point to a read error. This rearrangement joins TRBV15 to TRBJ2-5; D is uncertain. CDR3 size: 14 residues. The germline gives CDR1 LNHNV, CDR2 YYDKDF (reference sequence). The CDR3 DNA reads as TGTGCCACCAGCAGAGAACGGAGATCCTATGGGTTACACTTC. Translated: CATSRERRSYGLHF.

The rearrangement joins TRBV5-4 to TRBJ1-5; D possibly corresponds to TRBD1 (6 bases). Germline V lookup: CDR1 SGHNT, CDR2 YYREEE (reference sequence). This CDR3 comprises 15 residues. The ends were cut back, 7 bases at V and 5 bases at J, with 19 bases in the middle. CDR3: CASSTGGGGDQPQHF. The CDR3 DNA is TGTGCCAGCTCTACCGGAGGGGGAGGGGATCAGCCCCAGCATTTT.

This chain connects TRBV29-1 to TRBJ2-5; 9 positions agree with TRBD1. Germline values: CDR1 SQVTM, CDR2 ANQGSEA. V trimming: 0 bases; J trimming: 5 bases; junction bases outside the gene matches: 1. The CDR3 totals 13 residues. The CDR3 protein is CSVEEGQGETQYF. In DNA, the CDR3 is TGCAGCGTTGAAGAAGGACAGGGGGAGACCCAGTACTTC.

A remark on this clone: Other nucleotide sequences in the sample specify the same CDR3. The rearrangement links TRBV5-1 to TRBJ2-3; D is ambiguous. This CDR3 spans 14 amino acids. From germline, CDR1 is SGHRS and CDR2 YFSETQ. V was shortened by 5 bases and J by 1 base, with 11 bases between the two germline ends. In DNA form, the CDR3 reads TGCGCCAGCAGTTCCCTGACTGGCACAGATACGCAGTATTTT. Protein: CASSSLTGTDTQYF. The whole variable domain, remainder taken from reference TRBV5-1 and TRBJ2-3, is KAGVTQTPRYLIKTRGQQVTLSCSPISGHRSVSWYQQTPGQGLQFLFEYFSETQRNKGNFPGRFSGRQFSNSRSEMNVSTLELGDSALYLCASSSLTGTDTQYFGPGTRLTVL.

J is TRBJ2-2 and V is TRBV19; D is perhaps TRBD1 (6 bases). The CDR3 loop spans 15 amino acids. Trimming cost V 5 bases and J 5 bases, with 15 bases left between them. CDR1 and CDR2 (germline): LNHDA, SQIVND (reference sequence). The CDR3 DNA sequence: TGTGCCAGTAGTCCGCGACAGGCGGCTACCGGGGAGCTGTTTTTT. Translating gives CASSPRQAATGELFF.

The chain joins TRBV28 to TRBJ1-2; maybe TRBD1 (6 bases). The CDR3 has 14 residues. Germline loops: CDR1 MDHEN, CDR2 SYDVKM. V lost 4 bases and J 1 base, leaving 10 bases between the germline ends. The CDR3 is CASSSGQINYGYTF. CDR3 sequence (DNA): TGTGCCAGCAGTTCCGGACAGATTAACTATGGCTACACCTTC.

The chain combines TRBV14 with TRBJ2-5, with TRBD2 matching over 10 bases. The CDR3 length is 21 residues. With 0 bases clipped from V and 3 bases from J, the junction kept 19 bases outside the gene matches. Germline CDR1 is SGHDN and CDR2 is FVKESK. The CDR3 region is CASSQDIIQRGGPQVKETQYF. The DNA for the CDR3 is TGTGCCAGCAGCCAAGATATTATCCAGCGGGGGGGCCCGCAGGTTAAAGAGACCCAGTACTTC.